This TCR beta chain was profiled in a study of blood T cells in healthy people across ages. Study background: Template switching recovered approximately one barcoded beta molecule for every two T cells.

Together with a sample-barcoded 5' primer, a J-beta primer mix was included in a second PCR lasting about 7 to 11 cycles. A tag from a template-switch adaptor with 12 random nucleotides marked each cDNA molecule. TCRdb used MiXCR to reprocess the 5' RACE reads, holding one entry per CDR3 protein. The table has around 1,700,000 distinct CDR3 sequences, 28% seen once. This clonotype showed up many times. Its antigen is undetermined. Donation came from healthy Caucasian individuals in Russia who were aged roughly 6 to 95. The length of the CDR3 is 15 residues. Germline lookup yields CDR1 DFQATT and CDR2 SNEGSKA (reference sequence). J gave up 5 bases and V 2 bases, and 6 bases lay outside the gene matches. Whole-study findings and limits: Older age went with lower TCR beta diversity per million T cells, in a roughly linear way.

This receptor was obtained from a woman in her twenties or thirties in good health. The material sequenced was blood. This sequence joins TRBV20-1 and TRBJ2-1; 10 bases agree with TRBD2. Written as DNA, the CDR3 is TGCAGTGCTAGACCCGGGACTAGCGCGAACAATGAGCAGTTCTTC. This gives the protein CSARPGTSANNEQFF.